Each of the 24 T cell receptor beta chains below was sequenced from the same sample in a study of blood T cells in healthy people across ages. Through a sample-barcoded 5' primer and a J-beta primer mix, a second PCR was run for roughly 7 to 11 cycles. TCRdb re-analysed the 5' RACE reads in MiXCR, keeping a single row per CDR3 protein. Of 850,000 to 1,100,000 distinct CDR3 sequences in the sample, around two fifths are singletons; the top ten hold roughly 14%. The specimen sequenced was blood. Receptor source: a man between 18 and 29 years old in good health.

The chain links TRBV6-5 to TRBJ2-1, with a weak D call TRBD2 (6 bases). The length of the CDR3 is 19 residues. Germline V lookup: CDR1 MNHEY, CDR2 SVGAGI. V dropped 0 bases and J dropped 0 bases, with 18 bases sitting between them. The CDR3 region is CASSYSRVSGYSSYNEQFF. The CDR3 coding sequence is TGTGCCAGCAGTTACTCGAGGGTCAGCGGGTATAGCTCCTACAATGAGCAGTTCTTC.

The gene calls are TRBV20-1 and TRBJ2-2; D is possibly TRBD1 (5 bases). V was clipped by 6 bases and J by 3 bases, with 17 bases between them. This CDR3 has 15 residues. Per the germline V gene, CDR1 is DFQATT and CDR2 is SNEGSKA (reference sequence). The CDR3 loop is CSAPGAGKDTGELFF. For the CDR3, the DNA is TGCAGTGCCCCTGGGGCAGGGAAGGACACCGGGGAGCTGTTTTTT.

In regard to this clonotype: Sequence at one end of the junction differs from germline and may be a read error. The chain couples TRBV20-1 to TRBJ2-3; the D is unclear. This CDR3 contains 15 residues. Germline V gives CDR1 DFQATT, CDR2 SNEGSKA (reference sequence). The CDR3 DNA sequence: TGCAGTGCTAGAGATGTCGGTTACGGCACGGATACGCAGTATTTT. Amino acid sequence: CSARDVGYGTDTQYF.

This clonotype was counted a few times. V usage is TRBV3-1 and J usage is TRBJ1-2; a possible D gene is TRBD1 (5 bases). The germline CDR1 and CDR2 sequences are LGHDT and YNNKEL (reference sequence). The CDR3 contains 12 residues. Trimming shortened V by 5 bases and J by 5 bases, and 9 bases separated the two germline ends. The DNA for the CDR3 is TGTGCCAGCAGCGATCGACAGTATGGCTACACCTTC. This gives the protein CASSDRQYGYTF.

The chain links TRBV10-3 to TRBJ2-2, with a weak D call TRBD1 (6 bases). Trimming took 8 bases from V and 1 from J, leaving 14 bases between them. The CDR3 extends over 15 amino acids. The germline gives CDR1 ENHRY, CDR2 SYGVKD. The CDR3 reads CAIQTGTQNTGELFF. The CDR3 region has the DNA TGTGCCATCCAGACCGGGACACAGAACACCGGGGAGCTGTTTTTT.

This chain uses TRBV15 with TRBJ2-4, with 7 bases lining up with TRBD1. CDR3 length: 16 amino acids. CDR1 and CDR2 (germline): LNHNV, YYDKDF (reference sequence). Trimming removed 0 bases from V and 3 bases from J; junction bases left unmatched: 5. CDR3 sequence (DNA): TGTGCCACCAGCAGAGACCACAGGGGAAGCAAAAACATTCAGTACTTC. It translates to CATSRDHRGSKNIQYF.

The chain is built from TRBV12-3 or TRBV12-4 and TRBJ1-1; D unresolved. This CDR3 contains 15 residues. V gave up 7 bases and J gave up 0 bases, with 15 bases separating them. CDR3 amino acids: CASNSRTGMNTEAFF. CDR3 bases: TGTGCCAGCAATTCGAGGACGGGTATGAACACTGAAGCTTTCTTT.

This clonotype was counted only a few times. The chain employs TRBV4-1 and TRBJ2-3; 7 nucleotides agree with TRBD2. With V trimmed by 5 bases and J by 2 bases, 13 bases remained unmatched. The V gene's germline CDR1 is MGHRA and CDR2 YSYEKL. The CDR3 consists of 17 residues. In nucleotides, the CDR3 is TGCGCCAGCAGCAAAACCGGGACTACACCTTCCACAGATACGCAGTATTTT. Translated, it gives CASSKTGTTPSTDTQYF.

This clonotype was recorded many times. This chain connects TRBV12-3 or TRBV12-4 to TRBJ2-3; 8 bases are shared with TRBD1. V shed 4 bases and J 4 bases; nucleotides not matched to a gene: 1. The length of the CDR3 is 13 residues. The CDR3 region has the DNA TGTGCCAGCAGTTCGACAGGGGCAGATACGCAGTATTTT. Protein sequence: CASSSTGADTQYF.

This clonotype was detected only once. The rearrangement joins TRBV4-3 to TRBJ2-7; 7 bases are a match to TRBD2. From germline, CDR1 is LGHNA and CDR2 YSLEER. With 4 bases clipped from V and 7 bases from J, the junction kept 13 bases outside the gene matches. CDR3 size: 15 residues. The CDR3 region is CASSPAGLSVNEQYF. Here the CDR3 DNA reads TGCGCCAGCAGCCCCGCGGGACTATCCGTCAATGAGCAGTACTTC.

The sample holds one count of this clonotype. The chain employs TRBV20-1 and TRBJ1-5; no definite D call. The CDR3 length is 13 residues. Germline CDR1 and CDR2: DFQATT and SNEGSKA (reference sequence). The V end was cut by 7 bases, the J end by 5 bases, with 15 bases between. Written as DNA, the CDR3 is TGCAGTGTCTCAGAGGGATGGGATCAGCCCCAGCATTTT. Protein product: CSVSEGWDQPQHF.

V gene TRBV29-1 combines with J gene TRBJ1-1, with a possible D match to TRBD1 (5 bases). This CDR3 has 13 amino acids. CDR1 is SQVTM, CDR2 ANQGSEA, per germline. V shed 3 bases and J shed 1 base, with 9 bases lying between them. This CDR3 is CSVDLQGNTEAFF. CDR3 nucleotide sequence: TGCAGCGTTGATCTTCAGGGGAACACTGAAGCTTTCTTT.

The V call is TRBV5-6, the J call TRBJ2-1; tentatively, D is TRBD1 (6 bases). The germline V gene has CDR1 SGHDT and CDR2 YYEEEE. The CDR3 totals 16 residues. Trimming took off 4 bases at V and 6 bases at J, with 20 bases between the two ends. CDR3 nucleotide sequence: TGTGCCAGCAGCACAGCACGGACAGCAGAATTCAATGAGCAGTTCTTC. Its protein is CASSTARTAEFNEQFF.

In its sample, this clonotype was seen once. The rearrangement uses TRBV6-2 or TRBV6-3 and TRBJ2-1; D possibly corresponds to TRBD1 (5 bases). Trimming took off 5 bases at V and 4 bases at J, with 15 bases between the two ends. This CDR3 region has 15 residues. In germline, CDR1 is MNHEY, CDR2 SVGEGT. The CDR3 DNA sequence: TGTGCCAGCAGTGACACGACAGAGCCGTACAATGAGCAGTTCTTC. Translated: CASSDTTEPYNEQFF.

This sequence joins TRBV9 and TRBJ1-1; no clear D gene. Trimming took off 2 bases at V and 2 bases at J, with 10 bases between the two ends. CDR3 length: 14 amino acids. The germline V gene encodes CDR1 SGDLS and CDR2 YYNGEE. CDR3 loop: CASSVVSINTEAFF. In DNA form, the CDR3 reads TGTGCCAGCAGCGTTGTCAGTATCAACACTGAAGCTTTCTTT.

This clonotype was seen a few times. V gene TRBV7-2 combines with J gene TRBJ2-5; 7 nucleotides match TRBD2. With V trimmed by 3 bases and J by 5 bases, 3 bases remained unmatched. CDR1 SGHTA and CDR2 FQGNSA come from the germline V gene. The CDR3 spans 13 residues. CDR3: CASSLTSRETQYF. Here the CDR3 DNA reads TGTGCCAGCAGCTTGACTAGCAGGGAGACCCAGTACTTC.

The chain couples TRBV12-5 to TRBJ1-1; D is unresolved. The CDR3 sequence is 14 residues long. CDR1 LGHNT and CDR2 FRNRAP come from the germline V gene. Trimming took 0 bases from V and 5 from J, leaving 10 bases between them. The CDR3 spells CASGLVPPGTEAFF. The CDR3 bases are TGTGCTAGTGGTTTGGTACCGCCGGGAACTGAAGCTTTCTTT.

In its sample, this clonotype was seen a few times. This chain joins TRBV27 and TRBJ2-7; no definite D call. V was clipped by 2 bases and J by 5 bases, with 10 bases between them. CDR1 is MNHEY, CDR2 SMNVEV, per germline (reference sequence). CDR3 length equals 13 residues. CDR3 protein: CASSLTQPHEQYF. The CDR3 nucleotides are TGTGCCAGCAGTTTAACCCAGCCCCACGAGCAGTACTTC.

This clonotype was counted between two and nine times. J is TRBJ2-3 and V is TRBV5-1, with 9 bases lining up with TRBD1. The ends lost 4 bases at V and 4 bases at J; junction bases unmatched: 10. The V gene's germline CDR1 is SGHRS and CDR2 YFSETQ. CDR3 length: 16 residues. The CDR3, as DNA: TGCGCCAGCAGCCCGGATGGGACAGGGTTTGCAGATACGCAGTATTTT. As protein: CASSPDGTGFADTQYF.

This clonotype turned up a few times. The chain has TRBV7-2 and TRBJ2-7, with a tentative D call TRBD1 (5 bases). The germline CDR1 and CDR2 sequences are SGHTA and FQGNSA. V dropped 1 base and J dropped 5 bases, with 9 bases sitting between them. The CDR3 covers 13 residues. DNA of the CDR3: TGTGCCAGCAGCTTAGTTGACAGCGACGAGCAGTACTTC. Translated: CASSLVDSDEQYF.

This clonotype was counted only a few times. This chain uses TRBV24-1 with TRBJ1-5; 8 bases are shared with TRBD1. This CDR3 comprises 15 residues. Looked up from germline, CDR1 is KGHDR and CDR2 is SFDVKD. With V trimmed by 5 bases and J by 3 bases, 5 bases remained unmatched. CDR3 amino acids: CATSGTGSYNQPQHF. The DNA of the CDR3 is TGTGCCACCAGTGGGACAGGGAGTTACAATCAGCCCCAGCATTTT.

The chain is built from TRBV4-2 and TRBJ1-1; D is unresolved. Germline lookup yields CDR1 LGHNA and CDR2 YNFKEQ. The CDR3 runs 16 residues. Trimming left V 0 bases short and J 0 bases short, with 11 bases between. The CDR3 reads CASSQEAAGVNTEAFF. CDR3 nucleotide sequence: TGTGCCAGCAGCCAAGAAGCGGCAGGCGTGAACACTGAAGCTTTCTTT.

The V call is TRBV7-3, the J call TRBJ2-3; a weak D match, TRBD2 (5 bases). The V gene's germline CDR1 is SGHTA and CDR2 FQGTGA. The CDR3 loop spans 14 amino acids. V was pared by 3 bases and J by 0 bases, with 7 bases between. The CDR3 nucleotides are TGTGCCAGCAGCTTCACGGGGAGCACAGATACGCAGTATTTT. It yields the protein CASSFTGSTDTQYF.

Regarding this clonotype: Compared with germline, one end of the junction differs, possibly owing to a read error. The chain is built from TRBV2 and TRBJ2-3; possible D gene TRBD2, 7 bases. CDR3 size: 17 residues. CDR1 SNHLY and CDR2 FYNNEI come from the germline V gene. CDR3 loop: CANSSRGGIQDTDTQYF. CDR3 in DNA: TGTGCCAACAGTTCAAGGGGGGGGATCCAGGACACAGATACGCAGTATTTT.